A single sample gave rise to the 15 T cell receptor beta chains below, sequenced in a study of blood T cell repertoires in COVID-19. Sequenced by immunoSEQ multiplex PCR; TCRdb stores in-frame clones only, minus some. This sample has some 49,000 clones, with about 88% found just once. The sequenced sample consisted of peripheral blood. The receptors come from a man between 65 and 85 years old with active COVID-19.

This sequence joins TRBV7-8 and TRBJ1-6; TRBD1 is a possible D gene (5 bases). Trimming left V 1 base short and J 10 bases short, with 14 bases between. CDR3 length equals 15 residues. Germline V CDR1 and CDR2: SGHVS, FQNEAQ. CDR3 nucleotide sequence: TGTGCCAGCAGCTTAGGAGGGACTGTGGTCTCACCCCTCCACTTT. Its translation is CASSLGGTVVSPLHF. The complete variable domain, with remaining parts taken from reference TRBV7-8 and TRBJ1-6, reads GAGVSQSPRYKVAKRGQDVALRCDPISGHVSLFWYQQALGQGPEFLTYFQNEAQLDKSGLPSDRFFAERPEGSVSTLKIQRTQQEDSAVYLCASSLGGTVVSPLHFGNGTRLTVT.

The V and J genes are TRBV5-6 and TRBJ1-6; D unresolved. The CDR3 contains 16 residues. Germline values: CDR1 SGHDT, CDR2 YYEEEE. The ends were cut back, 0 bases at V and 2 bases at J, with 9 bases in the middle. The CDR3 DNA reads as TGTGCCAGCAGCTTGGTTAGCAGTACCTATAATTCACCCCTCCACTTT. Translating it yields CASSLVSSTYNSPLHF.

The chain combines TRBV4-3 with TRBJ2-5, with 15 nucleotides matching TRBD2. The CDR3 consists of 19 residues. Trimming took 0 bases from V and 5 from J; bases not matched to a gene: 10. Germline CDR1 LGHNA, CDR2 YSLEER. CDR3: CASSQELWTSGRARETQYF. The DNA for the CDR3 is TGCGCCAGCAGCCAAGAATTATGGACTAGCGGGAGGGCCCGGGAGACCCAGTACTTC.

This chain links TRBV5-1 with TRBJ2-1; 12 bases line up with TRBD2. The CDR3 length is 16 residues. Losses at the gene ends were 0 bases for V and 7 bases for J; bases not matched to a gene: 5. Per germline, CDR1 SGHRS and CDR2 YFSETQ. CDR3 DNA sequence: TGCGCCAGCAGCTTGGAACTAGCGGGAGGATTAAATGAGCAGTTCTTC. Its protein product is CASSLELAGGLNEQFF.

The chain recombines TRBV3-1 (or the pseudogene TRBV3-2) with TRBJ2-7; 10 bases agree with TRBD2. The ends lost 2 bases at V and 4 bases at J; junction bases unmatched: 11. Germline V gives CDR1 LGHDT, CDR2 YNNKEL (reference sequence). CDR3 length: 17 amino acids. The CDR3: CASSQSSGGANPYEQYF. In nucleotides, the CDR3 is TGTGCCAGCAGCCAATCCAGCGGGGGGGCGAACCCTTACGAGCAGTACTTC.

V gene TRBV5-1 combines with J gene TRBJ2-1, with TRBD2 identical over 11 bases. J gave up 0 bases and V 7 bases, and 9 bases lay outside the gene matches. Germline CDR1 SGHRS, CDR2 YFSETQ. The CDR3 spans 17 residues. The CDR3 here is CASSSGGSQSSYNEQFF. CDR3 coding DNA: TGCGCCAGCTCTAGCGGGGGGTCTCAGAGCTCCTACAATGAGCAGTTCTTC.

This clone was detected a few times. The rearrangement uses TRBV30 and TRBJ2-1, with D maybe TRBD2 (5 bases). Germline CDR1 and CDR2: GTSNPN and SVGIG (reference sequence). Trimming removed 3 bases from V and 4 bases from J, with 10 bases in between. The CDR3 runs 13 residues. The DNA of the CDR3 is TGTGCCTGGAGACGGGGTTCTTACAATGAGCAGTTCTTC. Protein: CAWRRGSYNEQFF.

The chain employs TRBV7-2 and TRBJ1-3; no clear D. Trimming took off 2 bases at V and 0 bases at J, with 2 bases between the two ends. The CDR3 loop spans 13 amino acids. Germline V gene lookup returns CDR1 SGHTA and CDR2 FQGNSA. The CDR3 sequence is CASSLLSGNTIYF. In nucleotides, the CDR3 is TGTGCCAGCAGCTTACTCTCTGGAAACACCATATATTTT.

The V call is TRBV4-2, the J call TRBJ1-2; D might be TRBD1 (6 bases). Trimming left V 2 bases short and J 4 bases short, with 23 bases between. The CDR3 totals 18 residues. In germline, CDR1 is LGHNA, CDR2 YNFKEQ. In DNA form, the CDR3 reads TGTGCCAGCAGCCAACAGGGAGGGCTACGAACGGGGGCCTATGGCTACACCTTC. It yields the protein CASSQQGGLRTGAYGYTF.

CDR3 bases: TGTGCCAGCAGTTACCCAACCGGGACTACCAATGAGCAGTTCTTC. It is translated as CASSYPTGTTNEQFF. V usage is TRBV6-2 or TRBV6-3 and J usage is TRBJ2-1; 7 bases align to TRBD2. Germline CDR1 MNHEY, CDR2 SVGEGT. V shed 2 bases, J shed 6 bases, and the junction held 7 bases outside the gene matches. There are 15 residues in the CDR3.

DNA of the CDR3: TGCGCCAGCAGCCAAACTAGCGGGGAACGGGGTGAGCAGTTCTTC. Amino acid sequence: CASSQTSGERGEQFF. This chain joins TRBV4-1 and TRBJ2-1; 10 positions match TRBD2. CDR3 size: 15 residues. V lost 2 bases to trimming and J lost 9 bases; unmatched junction nucleotides: 7. The germline CDR1 and CDR2 sequences are MGHRA and YSYEKL.

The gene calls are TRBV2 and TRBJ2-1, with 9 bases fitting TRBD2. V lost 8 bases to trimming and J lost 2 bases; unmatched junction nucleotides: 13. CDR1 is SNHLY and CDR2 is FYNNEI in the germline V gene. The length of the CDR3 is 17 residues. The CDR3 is CASDRTSARKAYNEQFF. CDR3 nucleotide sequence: TGTGCCAGCGACCGGACTAGCGCTCGAAAGGCCTACAATGAGCAGTTCTTC.

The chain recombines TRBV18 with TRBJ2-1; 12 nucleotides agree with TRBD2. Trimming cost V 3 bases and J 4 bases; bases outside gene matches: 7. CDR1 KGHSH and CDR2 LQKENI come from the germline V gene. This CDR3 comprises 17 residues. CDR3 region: CASSPLGLAGFYNEQFF. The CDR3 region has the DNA TGTGCCAGCTCACCCCTGGGACTAGCGGGCTTTTACAATGAGCAGTTCTTC.

The CDR3 is CASSYSQAGPSYNEQFF. DNA of the CDR3: TGTGCCAGCAGTTACTCACAGGCAGGTCCCTCCTACAATGAGCAGTTCTTC. V and J are TRBV6-2 or TRBV6-3 and TRBJ2-1; a weak D match, TRBD1 (5 bases). The CDR3 runs 17 residues. Germline lookup yields CDR1 MNHEY and CDR2 SVGEGT. Trimming stripped 0 bases from V and 0 bases from J, with 12 bases between.

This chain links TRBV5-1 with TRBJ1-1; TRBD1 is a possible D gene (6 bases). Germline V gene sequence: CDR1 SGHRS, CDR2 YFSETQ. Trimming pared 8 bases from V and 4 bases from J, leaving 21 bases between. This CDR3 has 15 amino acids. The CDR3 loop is CASSPPTGYRTEAFF. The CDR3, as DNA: TGCGCCAGTAGCCCACCAACAGGGTACCGCACTGAAGCTTTCTTT. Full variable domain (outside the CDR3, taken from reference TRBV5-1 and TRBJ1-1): KAGVTQTPRYLIKTRGQQVTLSCSPISGHRSVSWYQQTPGQGLQFLFEYFSETQRNKGNFPGRFSGRQFSNSRSEMNVSTLELGDSALYLCASSPPTGYRTEAFFGQGTRLTVV.